This T cell receptor beta chain was sequenced for a study of blood T cells in healthy people across ages. Details on this clonotype: The antigen is undetermined.

The CDR3 covers 13 residues. The ends lost 6 bases at V and 2 bases at J; junction bases unmatched: 2. Germline-derived CDR1 and CDR2 are ENHRY and SYGVKD. Study-wide results and caveats: Any changes in expanded clonotypes were possibly confounded, as donor CMV status remained unknown.

The second PCR ran roughly 6 to 11 cycles with a sample-barcoded 5' primer and J-beta primers. A template-switch adaptor with 12 random nucleotides tagged each cDNA molecule. TCRdb analysed the 5' RACE reads with MiXCR anew, one entry per CDR3 protein. The sample has roughly 680,000 distinct CDR3 sequences, approximately 21% seen once. Sequenced input: blood. This clonotype was obtained from a man aged 70-80 years in good health. V usage is TRBV10-3 and J usage is TRBJ1-1, with 8 bases matching TRBD1. CDR3 bases: TGTGCCATCAGGACAGGGGAAAACACTGAAGCTTTCTTT. It specifies CAIRTGENTEAFF.